These T cell receptor beta chains were read from a single sample in a study of blood T cells in healthy people across ages. One entry per CDR3 protein, called by TCRdb with MiXCR from the 5' RACE reads. This table holds about 1.6 million distinct CDR3 sequences, approximately 32% found once. What was sequenced was blood. Every receptor here comes from a woman under 40 in good health. CDR3s include the opening cysteine and the closing phenylalanine or tryptophan. A D gene is named only where the DNA matches it firmly. Clone size is given for some rows only: seen once, a few or many times, or a class if the clone is expanded.

d_gene	v_gene	j_gene	abundance	CDR3aa	CDR3nt
TRBD1	TRBV5-1	TRBJ2-5	-	CASSLVGQGIHETQYF	TGCGCCAGCAGCTTGGTGGGACAGGGTATCCACGAGACCCAGTACTTC
TRBD2	TRBV6-2/TRBV6-3	TRBJ2-1	-	CASSWTSRSSYNEQFF	TGTGCCAGCAGCTGGACTAGCCGAAGCTCCTACAATGAGCAGTTCTTC
TRBD2	TRBV4-1	TRBJ2-7	many	CASSQVRLAAYEQYF	TGCGCCAGCAGCCAAGTCCGACTAGCGGCCTACGAGCAGTACTTC
TRBD2	TRBV7-7	TRBJ2-3	few	CASSLGTRGTDTQYF	TGTGCCAGCAGCTTAGGGACTAGAGGCACAGATACGCAGTATTTT
-	TRBV19	TRBJ1-1	-	CASKEDRLTGEAFF	TGTGCCAGTAAGGAGGACAGACTAACGGGTGAAGCTTTCTTT
TRBD2	TRBV10-3	TRBJ2-7	many	CAISDPSSGRAQEQYF	TGTGCCATCAGTGACCCCTCTAGCGGGAGGGCCCAGGAGCAGTACTTC
-	TRBV12-3/TRBV12-4	TRBJ1-2	many	CASSFGRTNYGYTF	TGTGCCAGCAGTTTCGGACGGACTAACTATGGCTACACCTTC
TRBD2	TRBV20-1	TRBJ2-1	-	CSANSGRELHEQFF	TGCAGTGCTAATAGCGGGAGGGAGCTGCATGAGCAGTTCTTC
-	TRBV12-3/TRBV12-4	TRBJ1-2	-	CASSPSDGWNYGYTF	TGTGCCAGCAGTCCAAGCGACGGCTGGAACTATGGCTACACCTTC
TRBD2	TRBV19	TRBJ2-5	-	CASSIRGGAETQYF	TGTGCCAGTAGTATTAGGGGAGGGGCAGAGACCCAGTACTTC
TRBD1	TRBV7-6	TRBJ2-3	-	CASSLGTGPGTDTQYF	TGTGCCAGCAGCTTAGGGACAGGGCCGGGCACAGATACGCAGTATTTT
-	TRBV3-1	TRBJ2-3	few	CASSQGGPPEYF	TGTGCCAGCAGCCAAGGGGGCCCCCCGGAGTATTTT
-	TRBV4-1	TRBJ1-4	-	CASSQITGLGEKLFF	TGCGCCAGCAGCCAAATAACAGGGTTGGGGGAAAAACTGTTTTTT
-	TRBV5-6	TRBJ1-2	-	CANSLGGLDDNTF	TGTGCCAACAGCTTGGGAGGTCTAGACGACAACACCTTC
-	TRBV29-1	TRBJ2-5	many	CSAERGRETQYF	TGCAGCGCAGAAAGGGGCCGAGAGACCCAGTACTTC
-	TRBV10-3	TRBJ2-7	-	CAISEFPGLTPNSNEQYF	TGTGCCATCAGTGAGTTTCCGGGCCTAACTCCAAACTCGAACGAGCAGTACTTC